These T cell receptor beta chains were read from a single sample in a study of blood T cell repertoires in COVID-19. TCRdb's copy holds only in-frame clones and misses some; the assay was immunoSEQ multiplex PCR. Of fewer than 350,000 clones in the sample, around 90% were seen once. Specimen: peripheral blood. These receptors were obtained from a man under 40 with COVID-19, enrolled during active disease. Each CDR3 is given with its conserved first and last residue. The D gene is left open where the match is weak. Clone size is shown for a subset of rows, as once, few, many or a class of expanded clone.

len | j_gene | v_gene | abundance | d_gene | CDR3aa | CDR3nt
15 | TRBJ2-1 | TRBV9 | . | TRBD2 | CASSVTSGGYNEQFF | TGTGCCAGCAGCGTAACTAGCGGGGGCTACAATGAGCAGTTCTTC
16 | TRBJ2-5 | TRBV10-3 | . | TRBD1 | CAISESRGQGEETQYF | TGTGCCATCAGTGAGTCTAGGGGACAGGGCGAAGAGACCCAGTACTTC
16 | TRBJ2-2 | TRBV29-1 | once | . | CSVEVIHQGSTGELFF | TGCAGCGTTGAAGTAATCCACCAGGGTAGCACCGGGGAGCTGTTTTTT
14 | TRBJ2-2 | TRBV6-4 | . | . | CASSPMDSTGELFF | TGTGCCAGCAGTCCGATGGACAGCACCGGGGAGCTGTTTTTT
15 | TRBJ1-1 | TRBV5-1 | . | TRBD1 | CASSLEVLGDREAFF | TGCGCCAGCAGCTTGGAGGTTTTAGGGGACAGAGAAGCTTTCTTT
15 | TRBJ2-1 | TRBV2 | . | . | CASSAASPLYNEQFF | TGTGCCAGCAGTGCCGCCAGTCCATTATACAATGAGCAGTTCTTC
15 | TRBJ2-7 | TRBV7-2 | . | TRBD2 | CASSLVRGGLAEQYF | TGTGCCAGCAGCTTAGTGAGGGGAGGGTTGGCCGAGCAGTACTTC
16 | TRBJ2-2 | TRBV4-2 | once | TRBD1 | CASSQVSGTGTGELFF | TGTGCCAGCAGCCAGGTTTCCGGGACAGGGACCGGGGAGCTGTTTTTT
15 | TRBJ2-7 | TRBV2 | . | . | CASKSRTVSSYEQYF | TGTGCCAGCAAATCTCGAACTGTGAGCTCCTACGAGCAGTACTTC
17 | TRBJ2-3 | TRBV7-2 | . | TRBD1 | CASSFPTGGSGTDTQYF | TGTGCCAGCAGCTTTCCCACAGGGGGCTCTGGCACAGATACGCAGTATTTT
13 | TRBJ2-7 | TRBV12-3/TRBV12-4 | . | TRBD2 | CASGRGGSYEQYF | TGTGCCAGCGGACGGGGGGGCTCCTACGAGCAGTACTTC
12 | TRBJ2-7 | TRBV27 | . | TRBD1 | CASSPDRVEQYF | TGTGCCAGCAGTCCGGACAGGGTCGAGCAGTACTTC
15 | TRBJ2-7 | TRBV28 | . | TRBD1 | CASSLPGGPSYEQYF | TGTGCCAGCAGTTTACCAGGGGGTCCCTCCTACGAGCAGTACTTC
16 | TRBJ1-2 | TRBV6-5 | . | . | CASSYVRQVSNYGYTF | TGTGCCAGCAGTTACGTCAGACAAGTTTCTAACTATGGCTACACCTTC
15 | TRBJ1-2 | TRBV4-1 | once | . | CASSQGRGGAIGYTF | TGCGCCAGCAGCCAAGGTCGCGGGGGCGCGATTGGCTACACCTTC
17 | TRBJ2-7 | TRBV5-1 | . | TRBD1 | CASSFGPGQGIPYEQYF | TGCGCCAGCAGCTTTGGTCCGGGACAGGGGATTCCCTACGAGCAGTACTTC
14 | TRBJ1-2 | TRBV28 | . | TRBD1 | CASSPGQGVDGYTF | TGTGCCAGCAGTCCGGGACAGGGGGTTGACGGCTACACCTTC
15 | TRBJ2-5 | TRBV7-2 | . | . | CASSLVLRVGETQYF | TGTGCCAGCAGCTTAGTCCTGCGGGTAGGAGAGACCCAGTACTTC
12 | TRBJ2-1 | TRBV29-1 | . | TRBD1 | CSVVTGTNEQFF | TGCAGCGTGGTGACAGGGACCAATGAGCAGTTCTTC
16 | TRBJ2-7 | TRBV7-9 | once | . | CASSLEGAIRSYEQYF | TGTGCCAGCAGCTTAGAAGGGGCTATAAGATCCTACGAGCAGTACTTC
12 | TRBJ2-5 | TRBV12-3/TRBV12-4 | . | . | CASSYGKETQYF | TGTGCCAGCAGTTACGGGAAAGAGACCCAGTACTTC
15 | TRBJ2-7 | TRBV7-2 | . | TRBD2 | CASSPGGGGTYEQYF | TGTGCCAGCAGCCCGGGGGGCGGGGGGACCTACGAGCAGTACTTC
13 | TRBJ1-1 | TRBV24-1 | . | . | CATSDSWGVEAFF | TGTGCCACCAGTGATTCATGGGGAGTTGAAGCTTTCTTT
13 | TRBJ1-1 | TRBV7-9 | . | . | CASSQTGGTEAFF | TGTGCCAGCAGTCAAACGGGCGGGACTGAAGCTTTCTTT
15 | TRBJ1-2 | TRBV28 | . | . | CASSFGTGANYGYTF | TGTGCCAGCAGTTTCGGGACGGGGGCTAACTATGGCTACACCTTC
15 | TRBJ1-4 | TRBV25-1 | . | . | CASSAFRGVEEKLFF | TGTGCCAGCAGTGCATTTCGGGGGGTAGAGGAAAAACTGTTTTTT
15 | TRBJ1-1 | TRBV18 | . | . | CASSLGGAGNTEAFF | TGTGCCAGCTCCCTGGGAGGGGCCGGGAACACTGAAGCTTTCTTT
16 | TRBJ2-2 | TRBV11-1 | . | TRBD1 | CASSSRTGEDTGELFF | TGTGCCAGCAGTTCCAGGACAGGGGAGGACACCGGGGAGCTGTTTTTT
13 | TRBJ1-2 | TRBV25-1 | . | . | CASNHGTSYGYTF | TGTGCCAGCAACCACGGGACATCTTATGGCTACACCTTC
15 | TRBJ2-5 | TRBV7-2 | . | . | CASSLDSPASETQYF | TGTGCCAGCAGCTTAGACAGTCCCGCATCGGAGACCCAGTACTTC
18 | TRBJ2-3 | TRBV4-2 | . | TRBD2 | CASSQDGYEAGGTDTQYF | TGTGCCAGCAGCCAAGACGGGTACGAGGCGGGAGGTACAGATACGCAGTATTTT
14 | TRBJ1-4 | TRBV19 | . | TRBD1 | CASSTQGADEKLFF | TGTGCCAGTAGTACACAGGGGGCAGATGAAAAACTGTTTTTT
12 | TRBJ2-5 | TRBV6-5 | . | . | CASSNPGETQYF | TGTGCCAGCAGTAATCCGGGGGAGACCCAGTACTTC
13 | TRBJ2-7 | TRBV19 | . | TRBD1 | CASNRQGGYEQYF | TGTGCCAGTAATCGACAGGGGGGCTACGAGCAGTACTTC
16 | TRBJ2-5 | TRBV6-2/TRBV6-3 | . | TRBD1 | CASSYSTGQAFETQYF | TGTGCCAGCAGTTACTCGACCGGACAGGCGTTCGAGACCCAGTACTTC
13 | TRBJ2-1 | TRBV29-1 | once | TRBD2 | CSVPGLGYNEQFF | TGCAGCGTCCCGGGACTAGGGTACAATGAGCAGTTCTTC
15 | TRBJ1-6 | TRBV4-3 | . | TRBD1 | CASSSTGVVSSPLHF | TGCGCCAGCAGCTCGACAGGGGTGGTGTCCTCACCCCTCCACTTT
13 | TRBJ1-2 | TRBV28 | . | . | CASSLGQGRGYTF | TGTGCCAGCAGTTTAGGCCAGGGTCGTGGCTACACCTTC
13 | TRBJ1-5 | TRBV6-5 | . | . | CASSPGGNQPQHF | TGTGCCAGCAGTCCAGGGGGCAATCAGCCCCAGCATTTT
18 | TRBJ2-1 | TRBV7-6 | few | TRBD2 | CASSPTPRTSGGGNEQFF | TGTGCCAGCAGCCCGACTCCCAGGACTAGCGGAGGTGGGAATGAGCAGTTCTTC
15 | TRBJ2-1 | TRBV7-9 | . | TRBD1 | CASSSFRDRNNEQFF | TGTGCCAGCAGCTCATTCCGGGACAGGAACAATGAGCAGTTCTTC
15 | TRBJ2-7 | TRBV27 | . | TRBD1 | CASSSLGQGIYEQYF | TGTGCCAGCAGTTCCCTGGGACAGGGGATCTACGAGCAGTACTTC
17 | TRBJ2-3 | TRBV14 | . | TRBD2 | CASSQGRPAGNRDTQYF | TGTGCCAGCAGCCAAGGAAGGCCAGCGGGGAACAGAGATACGCAGTATTTT
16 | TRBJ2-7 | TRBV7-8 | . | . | CASSAVGRGHPYEQYF | TGTGCCAGCAGCGCCGTGGGCAGGGGCCATCCCTACGAGCAGTACTTC
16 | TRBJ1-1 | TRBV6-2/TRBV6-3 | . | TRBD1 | CASSYPTGEMNTEAFF | TGTGCCAGCAGTTACCCTACAGGGGAGATGAACACTGAAGCTTTCTTT
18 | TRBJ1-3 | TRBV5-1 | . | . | CASSLGWLRGTFGNTIYF | TGCGCCAGCAGCTTGGGATGGCTGAGGGGGACCTTCGGAAACACCATATATTTT